The next 24 T cell receptor beta chains were all read from a single sample in a study of technical replicates of blood from several donors (dated by TCRdb to about 2017). The method behind the library was the immunoSEQ multiplex PCR assay. Drawn from immuneACCESS, this table holds only the in-frame rearrangements with V and J called that TCRdb kept. Clones are partly lost; checked studies trace under half to an unresolved V gene and leave the rest unexplained. In this sample the table shows around 76,000 clones, about 91% of which occur a single time. The top ten clonotypes cover around 0.24% of the sample. Material for sequencing was T cells isolated from PBMCs. These receptors were collected from a human donor in good health.

V gene TRBV5-6 combines with J gene TRBJ2-7; TRBD2 aligns across 9 bases. Trimming at V came to 2 bases and at J to 3 bases, leaving 6 bases not matched to a gene. Germline lookup yields CDR1 SGHDT and CDR2 YYEEEE. The CDR3 is 15 amino acids. The CDR3: CASSFWGRGGYEQYF. DNA for the CDR3: TGTGCCAGCAGCTTTTGGGGGCGGGGGGGCTACGAGCAGTACTTC.

The gene calls are TRBV11-3 and TRBJ1-3; 10 nucleotides agree with TRBD1. Germline V gene data show CDR1 as SGHNT and CDR2 as YENEEA. V trimming: 5 bases; J trimming: 0 bases; junction bases outside the gene matches: 7. The CDR3 length is 17 residues. The CDR3 reads CASSTPGQGFSGNTIYF. The CDR3 DNA reads as TGTGCCAGCAGCACACCGGGACAGGGGTTCTCTGGAAACACCATATATTTT.

This chain joins TRBV7-2 and TRBJ1-2; tentative D call: TRBD1 (6 bases). The length of the CDR3 is 13 residues. The V gene lost 4 bases and the J gene lost 7 bases, with 13 bases spanning the gap. CDR1 is SGHTA, CDR2 FQGNSA, per germline. Here the CDR3 DNA reads TGTGCCAGCAGCTATTACAGGGAGTTTGGCTACACCTTC. Its translation: CASSYYREFGYTF.

This clone was detected only a few times. The chain carries TRBV11-2 and TRBJ1-2; 8 nucleotides line up with TRBD1. Germline V gene sequence: CDR1 SGHAT, CDR2 FQNNGV. This CDR3 is 13 amino acids long. V shed 5 bases, J shed 8 bases, and the junction held 7 bases outside the gene matches. CDR3 region: CASSPRTGLGYTF. The CDR3 DNA follows: TGTGCCAGCAGCCCCCGGACAGGGCTAGGCTACACCTTC.

The chain has TRBV6-1 and TRBJ2-7; tentatively, D is TRBD1 (6 bases). The CDR3 is made up of 16 amino acids. Between the trimmed V and J ends, which lost 2 bases and 3 bases, there was a span of 17 bases. The germline CDR1 and CDR2 sequences are MNHNS and SASEGT. CDR3 sequence: CASSEIGGITNYEQYF. The CDR3, as DNA: TGTGCCAGCAGTGAAATAGGGGGAATTACAAACTACGAGCAGTACTTC.

The rearrangement links TRBV4-1 to TRBJ1-2; D perhaps matches TRBD1 (5 bases). Germline CDR1 and CDR2: MGHRA and YSYEKL. This CDR3 spans 16 amino acids. Trimming shortened V by 6 bases and J by 2 bases, and 19 bases separated the two germline ends. In DNA, the CDR3 is TGCGCCAGCAGTCCCACTCCCAGGGCGGTAAACTATGGCTACACCTTC. This codes for CASSPTPRAVNYGYTF.

In this sample, this clone turned up a few times. The V and J genes are TRBV10-1 and TRBJ1-6, with D uncertain. V was shortened by 0 bases and J by 7 bases, with 16 bases between the two germline ends. The CDR3 runs 17 residues. Germline values: CDR1 WNHNN, CDR2 SYGVQD (reference sequence). The CDR3 nucleotides read TGCGCCAGCAGTGAGTCGATTGTCGGGGAGAGGAATTCACCCCTCCACTTT. Translation: CASSESIVGERNSPLHF.

The V call is TRBV7-3, the J call TRBJ2-5; the D gene is possibly TRBD2 (5 bases). There are 15 residues in the CDR3. The germline V and J ends were trimmed by 5 bases and 4 bases, with 17 bases remaining between them. Germline loops: CDR1 SGHTA, CDR2 FQGTGA. CDR3 nucleotides: TGTGCCAGCAGCCCGGTTGGCGCCGAGGGAGAGACCCAGTACTTC. It yields the protein CASSPVGAEGETQYF.

This chain links TRBV29-1 with TRBJ2-7, with D tentatively TRBD1 (5 bases). This CDR3 region has 12 residues. Germline CDR1 reads SQVTM; CDR2 reads ANQGSEA. Between the trimmed V and J ends, which lost 2 bases and 0 bases, there was a span of 5 bases. The CDR3, as DNA: TGCAGCGTTGAAACAGGCTCCTACGAGCAGTACTTC. It encodes CSVETGSYEQYF.

This chain links TRBV30 with TRBJ1-1; 8 bases map to TRBD1. V was pared by 8 bases and J by 4 bases, with 15 bases of the junction left unmatched. In germline, CDR1 is GTSNPN, CDR2 SVGIG (reference sequence). The CDR3 covers 15 residues. CDR3 nucleotides: TGTGCCCGGAATGCAGGGGGCAAGGGGGGCACTGAAGCTTTCTTT. Translated: CARNAGGKGGTEAFF.

Written as DNA, the CDR3 is TGTGCCAGCAGCTCCTGGACAGGGGAGGATGGCTACACCTTC. It is translated as CASSSWTGEDGYTF. This rearrangement joins TRBV11-3 to TRBJ1-2, with 9 bases matching TRBD1. CDR1 and CDR2 from the germline V gene are SGHNT and YENEEA. The CDR3 contains 14 residues. V was pared by 4 bases and J by 6 bases, with 6 bases of the junction left unmatched.

The chain employs TRBV11-3 and TRBJ2-2, with D possibly matching TRBD2 (5 bases). The CDR3 covers 12 residues. The germline V gene has CDR1 SGHNT and CDR2 YENEEA. Trimming left V 11 bases short and J 7 bases short, with 14 bases between. Here the CDR3 DNA reads TGTGCCGAGAGCCCCAGCGGCGGGGAGCTGTTTTTT. It yields the protein CAESPSGGELFF.

The V gene is TRBV9, the J gene TRBJ1-2, with a weak D call TRBD1 (5 bases). CDR3 length: 16 amino acids. Germline V gene sequence: CDR1 SGDLS, CDR2 YYNGEE. The germline V and J ends were trimmed by 4 bases and 4 bases, with 20 bases remaining between them. The CDR3, as DNA: TGTGCCAGCAGCCAATCAGGGCCTCCCGGGCCCTATGGCTACACCTTC. Its translation is CASSQSGPPGPYGYTF.

This chain joins TRBV19 and TRBJ1-2; D perhaps matches TRBD1 (6 bases). The CDR3 sequence is 16 residues long. V shed 6 bases and J shed 2 bases, with 19 bases lying between them. Per germline, CDR1 LNHDA and CDR2 SQIVND (reference sequence). The CDR3 protein is CASRPPVWTVNYGYTF. The CDR3 bases are TGTGCCAGTAGACCACCCGTGTGGACAGTCAACTATGGCTACACCTTC.

The V call is TRBV5-4, the J call TRBJ2-3; D gene unclear. This CDR3 contains 15 residues. CDR1 is SGHNT, CDR2 YYREEE, per germline (reference sequence). The V end was cut by 1 base, the J end by 2 bases, with 11 bases between. Written as DNA, the CDR3 is TGTGCCAGCAGCTTGTATGGAGCCGCCACAGATACGCAGTATTTT. Its translation: CASSLYGAATDTQYF. Complete variable domain (other parts from reference TRBV5-4 and TRBJ2-3): ETGVTQSPTHLIKTRGQQVTLRCSSQSGHNTVSWYQQALGQGPQFIFQYYREEENGRGNFPPRFSGLQFPNYSSELNVNALELDDSALYLCASSLYGAATDTQYFGPGTRLTVL.

The chain carries TRBV19 and TRBJ2-6; D might be TRBD1 (6 bases). V gave up 9 bases and J gave up 3 bases, with 18 bases separating them. The CDR3 spans 16 residues. CDR1 is LNHDA and CDR2 is SQIVND in the germline V gene (reference sequence). The CDR3 coding sequence is TGTGCCAGGTCAGGGGTTGACTTATATGGGGCCAACGTCCTGACTTTC. Encoded protein: CARSGVDLYGANVLTF.

V gene TRBV5-1 combines with J gene TRBJ2-7, with a weak D call TRBD1 (5 bases). This CDR3 comprises 15 residues. Between the trimmed V and J ends, which lost 0 bases and 6 bases, there was a span of 16 bases. The V gene's germline CDR1 is SGHRS and CDR2 YFSETQ. The CDR3 spells CASSLGAQGEVEQYF. In DNA, the CDR3 is TGCGCCAGCAGCTTGGGGGCCCAGGGCGAGGTCGAGCAGTACTTC.

The DNA of the CDR3 is TGTGCCAGCAGTTCGACCATTCACAGGGGAGGAAACACCATATATTTT. Its protein product is CASSSTIHRGGNTIYF. This chain links TRBV28 with TRBJ1-3, with 7 nucleotides matching TRBD1. Germline CDR1 reads MDHEN; CDR2 reads SYDVKM. The CDR3 loop spans 16 amino acids. Trimming at V came to 4 bases and at J to 4 bases, leaving 10 bases not matched to a gene.

DNA of the CDR3: TGTGCCAGCAGCTCCTATACAGGCACCTACGAGCAGTACTTC. This translates into CASSSYTGTYEQYF. The gene calls are TRBV7-8 and TRBJ2-7; weak D call: TRBD1 (5 bases). Germline V CDR1 and CDR2: SGHVS, FQNEAQ. The CDR3 covers 14 residues. Trimming stripped 4 bases from V and 2 bases from J, with 12 bases between.

The chain employs TRBV10-1 and TRBJ2-7, with 8 bases identical to TRBD2. V gave up 6 bases and J gave up 2 bases; unmatched junction bases: 9. This CDR3 spans 15 amino acids. Germline values: CDR1 WNHNN, CDR2 SYGVQD (reference sequence). The CDR3 loop reads CASSEGLGNPYEQYF. For the CDR3, the DNA is TGCGCCAGCAGCGAGGGACTAGGTAACCCCTACGAGCAGTACTTC.

This chain uses TRBV10-3 with TRBJ1-2; TRBD1 might be the D (5 bases). The germline V gene has CDR1 ENHRY and CDR2 SYGVKD. V was cut by 0 bases and J by 3 bases, with 17 bases left in between. This CDR3 comprises 17 residues. The CDR3 sequence is CAISESGGVVADYGYTF. The CDR3, as DNA: TGTGCCATCAGTGAGTCTGGGGGGGTAGTTGCGGACTATGGCTACACCTTC.

The J gene is TRBJ1-5, the V gene TRBV6-1; no clear D gene. Germline V CDR1 and CDR2: MNHNS, SASEGT. The CDR3 is 12 amino acids. The germline V and J ends were trimmed by 5 bases and 5 bases, with 7 bases remaining between them. CDR3 nucleotide sequence: TGTGCCAGCAGTTTAGCCGATCAGCCCCAGCATTTT. It specifies CASSLADQPQHF.

The genes are TRBV7-9 and TRBJ2-5, with 9 bases matching TRBD1. Germline assignment: CDR1 SEHNR and CDR2 FQNEAQ (reference sequence). CDR3 size: 14 residues. Trimming removed 4 bases from V and 5 bases from J; junction bases left unmatched: 5. The CDR3 DNA is TGTGCCAGCAGCTCACAGGGGGCCGCTGAGACCCAGTACTTC. Its translation: CASSSQGAAETQYF.

The chain carries TRBV5-1 and TRBJ2-7; 10 bases map to TRBD1. V lost 6 bases and J lost 2; bases outside the gene matches: 5. This CDR3 comprises 14 residues. CDR1 is SGHRS and CDR2 is YFSETQ in the germline V gene. CDR3 nucleotide sequence: TGCGCCAGCATGGACGGACAGGGGGCCTACGAGCAGTACTTC. It specifies CASMDGQGAYEQYF.